These 19 T cell receptor beta chains originate from one sample sequenced in a study of blood T cell repertoires in COVID-19. Data came from immunoSEQ multiplex PCR; TCRdb stores just in-frame clones and leaves some out. The sample comprises some 150,000 clones, about 90% of which are singletons, and 11% rests with the top ten. Sequencing input: peripheral blood. The receptor source for this set is an elderly woman with acute or convalescent COVID-19.

The V and J genes are TRBV5-1 and TRBJ1-2; 8 bases map to TRBD1. V shed 4 bases and J 6 bases; nucleotides not matched to a gene: 8. CDR3 length: 14 residues. Germline loops: CDR1 SGHRS, CDR2 YFSETQ. CDR3: CASSLWTGSNGYTF. CDR3 in DNA: TGCGCCAGCAGCCTATGGACAGGGAGCAATGGCTACACCTTC.

V and J are TRBV2 and TRBJ1-5; possible D gene TRBD1, 5 bases. CDR1 SNHLY and CDR2 FYNNEI come from the germline V gene. Trimming left V 6 bases short and J 6 bases short, with 12 bases between. The CDR3 is 13 residues long. The CDR3 coding sequence is TGTGCCAGCAGCGTACGCGGGACTCAGCCCCAGCATTTT. It translates to CASSVRGTQPQHF.

This chain connects TRBV6-6 to TRBJ2-1; 8 bases map to TRBD1. CDR1 MNHNY and CDR2 SVGAGI come from the germline V gene (reference sequence). V was pared by 6 bases and J by 5 bases, with 6 bases of the junction left unmatched. The CDR3 sequence is 14 residues long. CDR3 in DNA: TGTGCCAGCAGCCCCCAGGGGGCCGACAATGAGCAGTTCTTC. Protein product: CASSPQGADNEQFF.

This clone turned up a few times. The chain uses TRBV18 and TRBJ1-2; D gene uncertain. The V gene's germline CDR1 is KGHSH and CDR2 LQKENI. The CDR3 consists of 12 residues. V was cut by 7 bases and J by 4 bases, with 10 bases left in between. In DNA, the CDR3 is TGTGCCAGCTTGGGAGGGCTCTATGGCTACACCTTC. Its protein is CASLGGLYGYTF.

This clone was recorded only once. The genes are TRBV12-3 or TRBV12-4 and TRBJ1-2; TRBD1 matches 9 bases. Trimming took 4 bases from V and 4 from J; bases not matched to a gene: 1. CDR3 size: 13 residues. The CDR3 is CASSWTGVYGYTF. The DNA for the CDR3 is TGTGCCAGCAGTTGGACAGGGGTCTATGGCTACACCTTC.

This chain links TRBV19 with TRBJ2-5; tentatively, D is TRBD1 (5 bases). Germline-derived CDR1 and CDR2 are LNHDA and SQIVND (reference sequence). V lost 3 bases to trimming and J lost 2 bases, with 10 bases between them. This CDR3 spans 14 amino acids. In DNA form, the CDR3 reads TGTGCCAGTAGTATTCCCGACAGTCAAGAGACCCAGTACTTC. Its protein is CASSIPDSQETQYF.

J is TRBJ2-3 and V is TRBV19; D remains ambiguous. V was pared by 8 bases and J by 1 base, with 16 bases between. Looked up from germline, CDR1 is LNHDA and CDR2 is SQIVND (reference sequence). The CDR3 spans 15 residues. The CDR3 spells CASLFRRGGTDTQYF. The CDR3 nucleotides are TGTGCCAGTCTTTTCCGGAGAGGAGGCACAGATACGCAGTATTTT.

The sample holds one count of this clone. The J gene is TRBJ2-5, the V gene TRBV19; 11 bases are a match to TRBD2. The ends lost 9 bases at V and 4 bases at J; junction bases unmatched: 10. Germline-derived CDR1 and CDR2 are LNHDA and SQIVND (reference sequence). This CDR3 comprises 15 residues. Here the CDR3 reads CASSTLAGGSETQYF. DNA of the CDR3: TGTGCCAGCTCGACTCTAGCGGGGGGATCAGAGACCCAGTACTTC. The full variable domain, rest sourced from reference TRBV19 and TRBJ2-5, is DGGITQSPKYLFRKEGQNVTLSCEQNLNHDAMYWYRQDPGQGLRLIYYSQIVNDFQKGDIAEGYSVSREKKESFPLTVTSAQKNPTAFYLCASSTLAGGSETQYFGPGTRLLVL.

The chain couples TRBV6-1 to TRBJ1-2; TRBD1 aligns across 9 bases. Trimming at V came to 4 bases and at J to 5 bases, leaving 11 bases not matched to a gene. Germline V CDR1 and CDR2: MNHNS, SASEGT. The CDR3 length is 16 residues. The CDR3 nucleotides are TGTGCCAGCAGTGCTACGCCGGGACAGGGAGTATATGGCTACACCTTC. Its protein product is CASSATPGQGVYGYTF.

V and J are TRBV30 and TRBJ1-3; D is undetermined. Germline CDR1 and CDR2: GTSNPN and SVGIG (reference sequence). V gave up 0 bases and J gave up 4 bases, with 19 bases separating them. The CDR3 covers 17 residues. CDR3 sequence: CAWSVQRDFAGGNTIYF. The CDR3 coding sequence is TGTGCCTGGAGTGTACAGCGGGATTTCGCGGGAGGAAACACCATATATTTT. The complete variable domain, with remaining parts taken from reference TRBV30 and TRBJ1-3, reads SQTIHQWPATLVQPVGSPLSLECTVEGTSNPNLYWYRQAAGRGLQLLFYSVGIGQISSEVPQNLSASRPQDRQFILSSKKLLLSDSGFYLCAWSVQRDFAGGNTIYFGEGSWLTVV.

The chain links TRBV20-1 to TRBJ2-5; D not resolved. This CDR3 region has 11 residues. Germline assignment: CDR1 DFQATT and CDR2 SNEGSKA (reference sequence). V lost 3 bases to trimming and J lost 2 bases, with 4 bases between them. CDR3 in DNA: TGCAGTGCTAGGCGTCAAGAGACCCAGTACTTC. This encodes CSARRQETQYF.

The rearrangement uses TRBV9 and TRBJ1-2; 9 bases are shared with TRBD1. The junction had 6 bases not matched to a gene; V was cut back by 4 bases and J by 2 bases. Germline V lookup: CDR1 SGDLS, CDR2 YYNGEE. The CDR3 totals 15 residues. The CDR3: CASSYRTGVNYGYTF. The DNA for the CDR3 is TGTGCCAGCAGCTACCGGACAGGGGTAAACTATGGCTACACCTTC.

The rearrangement joins TRBV27 to TRBJ1-1; D remains ambiguous. V shed 5 bases and J shed 4 bases, with 11 bases lying between them. Germline V gene sequence: CDR1 MNHEY, CDR2 SMNVEV (reference sequence). The CDR3 contains 13 residues. The CDR3: CASSISGGTEAFF. The CDR3 DNA reads as TGTGCCAGCAGTATCTCAGGAGGCACTGAAGCTTTCTTT.

This sequence joins TRBV5-1 and TRBJ2-6, with 7 bases aligning to TRBD1. With V trimmed by 4 bases and J by 4 bases, 5 bases remained unmatched. This CDR3 contains 15 residues. Germline CDR1 and CDR2: SGHRS and YFSETQ. The CDR3 DNA sequence: TGCGCCAGCAGCAAAGGGGGCAGGGGGGCCAACGTCCTGACTTTC. It encodes CASSKGGRGANVLTF. The variable domain in full, completed from reference TRBV5-1 and TRBJ2-6, reads KAGVTQTPRYLIKTRGQQVTLSCSPISGHRSVSWYQQTPGQGLQFLFEYFSETQRNKGNFPGRFSGRQFSNSRSEMNVSTLELGDSALYLCASSKGGRGANVLTFGAGSRLTVL.

This chain uses TRBV7-6 with TRBJ1-2; 8 bases fit TRBD1. CDR1 is SGHVS, CDR2 FNYEAQ, per germline. This CDR3 has 15 amino acids. Unmatched junction bases numbered 11, after V lost 5 bases and J lost 6 bases. The CDR3 loop reads CASSPGVQGGNGYTF. The CDR3 DNA sequence: TGTGCCAGCAGCCCCGGGGTACAGGGGGGGAATGGCTACACCTTC.

The chain is built from TRBV7-3 and TRBJ1-1; tentatively, D is TRBD1 (5 bases). Between the trimmed V and J ends, which lost 3 bases and 6 bases, there was a span of 11 bases. Germline V lookup: CDR1 SGHTA, CDR2 FQGTGA. The CDR3 runs 13 residues. The CDR3: CASSFSGGAEAFF. The CDR3 DNA reads as TGTGCCAGCAGCTTCAGCGGGGGGGCTGAAGCTTTCTTT.

This sequence joins TRBV6-5 and TRBJ2-7; D not certain. There are 12 residues in the CDR3. V was shortened by 8 bases and J by 2 bases, with 10 bases between the two germline ends. Germline assignment: CDR1 MNHEY and CDR2 SVGAGI. CDR3 amino acids: CASGQKAYEQYF. The CDR3 nucleotides read TGTGCCAGCGGGCAAAAGGCCTACGAGCAGTACTTC.

V and J are TRBV3-1 (or the pseudogene TRBV3-2) and TRBJ1-2; D might be TRBD1 (6 bases). Trimming took off 4 bases at V and 0 bases at J, with 9 bases between the two ends. CDR3 length equals 14 residues. Germline V lookup: CDR1 LGHDT, CDR2 YNNKEL (reference sequence). Written as DNA, the CDR3 is TGTGCCAGCAGCCTCACAGGGCCTAACTATGGCTACACCTTC. Its translation is CASSLTGPNYGYTF.

This clone appeared a single time. The genes are TRBV12-3 or TRBV12-4 and TRBJ1-5; TRBD1 is a possible D gene (6 bases). The length of the CDR3 is 13 residues. Deletions cut 6 bases from V and 4 bases from J, with 10 bases between. The CDR3 DNA reads TGTGCCAGCAGCGGACAGTTTAATCAGCCCCAGCATTTT. Amino acids: CASSGQFNQPQHF.